These 28 T cell receptor beta chains were all obtained from the same sample, sequenced in a study of CD8 T cells in ankylosing spondylitis. MiXCR, applied by TCRdb to the 5' RACE reads, yields one record per CDR3 protein. This sample has 350,000 to 450,000 distinct CDR3 sequences, with 20% to 30% found just once. These TCRs are of unknown antigen specificity. Notes on the study in general: Blood from ankylosing spondylitis patients appeared to carry a characteristic roughly 8-variant TCR beta motif.

The sequenced sample was blood, either unsorted or a sorted T cell fraction (not recorded which). Receptor source: a male donor with ankylosing spondylitis.

This clonotype was detected a few times. V usage is TRBV5-1 and J usage is TRBJ2-6, with D possibly being TRBD1 (6 bases). Trimming cost V 3 bases and J 1 base, with 11 bases left between them. CDR1 and CDR2 (germline): SGHRS, YFSETQ. This CDR3 is 16 amino acids long. CDR3 bases: TGCGCCAGCAGCTCCACCGGACAGTCTGGGGCCAACGTCCTGACTTTC. Translating it yields CASSSTGQSGANVLTF.

This clonotype was detected once. CDR3 coding DNA: TGTGCCAGCAGTCCCGGACAGGGGTTCTCCTACGAGCAGTACGTC. It is translated as CASSPGQGFSYEQYV. This chain links TRBV6-1 with TRBJ2-7, with TRBD1 matching 9 bases. CDR3 length equals 15 residues. V gave up 5 bases and J gave up 0 bases; unmatched junction bases: 5. Per the germline V gene, CDR1 is MNHNS and CDR2 is SASEGT.

The chain recombines TRBV4-1 with TRBJ2-4, with D maybe TRBD1 (6 bases). V gave up 0 bases and J gave up 1 base, with 19 bases separating them. Germline assignment: CDR1 MGHRA and CDR2 YSYEKL. This CDR3 contains 19 residues. In DNA, the CDR3 is TGCGCCAGCAGCCAAGATCAGGGGCTAAGGAGTAGGGCCAAAAACATTCAGTACTTC. This encodes CASSQDQGLRSRAKNIQYF.

The chain recombines TRBV20-1 with TRBJ1-2, with D possibly TRBD1 on 6 matching bases. Germline V CDR1 and CDR2: DFQATT, SNEGSKA (reference sequence). Trimming left V 6 bases short and J 4 bases short, with 21 bases between. This CDR3 contains 15 residues. DNA for the CDR3: TGCAGTGCCAAACAACCCAATGACAGGCTCTATGGCTACACCTTC. Translating it yields CSAKQPNDRLYGYTF.

V is TRBV7-2 and J is TRBJ2-1; either TRBD1 or TRBD2 may fit D (5 bases each). The CDR3 is 13 residues long. Per the germline V gene, CDR1 is SGHTA and CDR2 is FQGNSA. V lost 3 bases to trimming and J lost 6 bases, with 9 bases between them. This CDR3 is CASSFDGGNEQFF. The CDR3 DNA follows: TGTGCCAGCAGCTTCGATGGGGGCAATGAGCAGTTCTTC. Together with reference TRBV7-2 and TRBJ2-1, the CDR3 gives the full variable domain: GAGVSQSPSNKVTEKGKDVELRCDPISGHTALYWYRQSLGQGLEFLIYFQGNSAPDKSGLPSDRFSAERTGGSVSTLTIQRTQQEDSAVYLCASSFDGGNEQFFGPGTRLTVL.

The V call is TRBV29-1, the J call TRBJ2-7; the D gene is possibly TRBD1 (5 bases). Trimming took 6 bases from V and 5 from J, leaving 26 bases between them. The germline CDR1 and CDR2 sequences are SQVTM and ANQGSEA. The CDR3 has 16 residues. CDR3 in amino acids: CSVTMGQGGFRDEQYF. As DNA, the CDR3 is TGCAGCGTGACCATGGGCCAGGGTGGCTTTCGAGACGAGCAGTACTTC.

This chain connects TRBV18 to TRBJ1-4; D remains unclear. The length of the CDR3 is 17 residues. The germline V gene encodes CDR1 KGHSH and CDR2 LQKENI. V gave up 3 bases and J gave up 0 bases, with 14 bases separating them. CDR3 DNA: TGTGCCAGCTCACCGAGGACGTCCATTGCAACTAATGAAAAACTGTTTTTT. This encodes CASSPRTSIATNEKLFF.

This clonotype was picked up a small number of times. The J gene is TRBJ1-1, the V gene TRBV5-1, with 8 bases matching TRBD1. J gave up 6 bases and V 5 bases, and 6 bases lay outside the gene matches. Germline CDR1 reads SGHRS; CDR2 reads YFSETQ. This CDR3 comprises 13 residues. CDR3 residues: CASRDRGKPEAFF. The CDR3 DNA follows: TGCGCCAGCAGAGACAGGGGTAAGCCTGAAGCTTTCTTT.

The rearrangement joins TRBV7-2 to TRBJ2-2; D not resolved. CDR1 and CDR2 (germline): SGHTA, FQGNSA. The CDR3 covers 15 residues. Trimming shortened V by 3 bases and J by 1 base, and 9 bases separated the two germline ends. The CDR3, as DNA: TGTGCCAGCAGCTTTAGGTTAGAGAACACCGGGGAGCTGTTTTTT. This encodes CASSFRLENTGELFF.

V gene TRBV18 combines with J gene TRBJ1-3; D call uncertain. Germline V gives CDR1 KGHSH, CDR2 LQKENI. V dropped 3 bases and J dropped 3 bases, with 6 bases sitting between them. There are 13 residues in the CDR3. The CDR3 DNA follows: TGTGCCAGCTCACCCCCCAATGGAAACACCATATATTTT. This sequence encodes CASSPPNGNTIYF.

This clonotype was found a few times. This chain connects TRBV10-1 to TRBJ2-3; 10 bases are a match to TRBD2. V dropped 6 bases and J dropped 1; count of bases not matched to a gene: 4. CDR1 WNHNN and CDR2 SYGVQD come from the germline V gene (reference sequence). The CDR3 spans 15 residues. The CDR3 reads CASSKGTSGTDTQYF. The CDR3 DNA follows: TGCGCCAGCAGCAAAGGGACTAGCGGCACAGATACGCAGTATTTT.

This clonotype has more than one count but fewer than ten. V is TRBV19 and J is TRBJ1-5; D remains ambiguous. The V and J ends lost 1 base and 9 bases respectively, with 7 bases between them. CDR3 length: 12 residues. The germline V gene has CDR1 LNHDA and CDR2 SQIVND (reference sequence). DNA for the CDR3: TGTGCCAGTAGTATAGGACCCCCGCCCCAGCATTTT. Translating it yields CASSIGPPPQHF.

The chain recombines TRBV11-2 with TRBJ2-1; D call uncertain. Germline CDR1 is SGHAT and CDR2 is FQNNGV. The CDR3 sequence is 13 residues long. The V end was cut by 5 bases, the J end by 0 bases, with 5 bases between. CDR3 nucleotides: TGTGCCAGCAGCGCCTCCTCCTACAATGAGCAGTTCTTC. Amino acids: CASSASSYNEQFF.

This rearrangement joins TRBV6-1 to TRBJ1-2, with D perhaps matching TRBD1 (6 bases). The ends were cut back, 2 bases at V and 6 bases at J, with 10 bases in the middle. In germline, CDR1 is MNHNS, CDR2 SASEGT. CDR3 length equals 13 residues. The CDR3 region is CASSERGDNGYTF. CDR3 bases: TGTGCCAGCAGTGAACGTGGGGACAATGGCTACACCTTC.

DNA of the CDR3: TGTGCCACCTCCGGGACTAGCGGGAGTACACGAGAGACCCAGTACTTC. Translation: CATSGTSGSTRETQYF. V and J are TRBV24-1 and TRBJ2-5; TRBD2 matches at 14 bases. The CDR3 is 16 residues long. V dropped 9 bases and J dropped 4; count of bases not matched to a gene: 9. Germline CDR1 is KGHDR and CDR2 is SFDVKD.

V is TRBV7-2 and J is TRBJ1-3; D is unresolved. Germline CDR1 reads SGHTA; CDR2 reads FQGNSA. The CDR3 extends over 16 amino acids. V lost 1 base and J 0 bases, leaving 10 bases between the germline ends. CDR3 bases: TGTGCCAGCAGCTTAGGGATAATGGGCTCTGGAAACACCATATATTTT. Residues: CASSLGIMGSGNTIYF.

The V call is TRBV11-2, the J call TRBJ2-1; D is unresolved. The length of the CDR3 is 17 residues. Germline V gene lookup returns CDR1 SGHAT and CDR2 FQNNGV. The ends were cut back, 2 bases at V and 7 bases at J, with 21 bases in the middle. CDR3 bases: TGTGCCAGCAGCTTACAGGTTCGGGTATACATTGTGAATGAGCAGTTCTTC. Its translation is CASSLQVRVYIVNEQFF.

This clonotype turned up a few times. The CDR3 coding sequence is TGTGCCAGCAGCCAATCGTCAGGGCAGCAGCCCCAGCATTTT. This codes for CASSQSSGQQPQHF. The chain couples TRBV16 to TRBJ1-5; D might be TRBD1 (5 bases). CDR1 KGHSY and CDR2 FQNENV come from the germline V gene. This CDR3 is 14 amino acids long. Trimming left V 0 bases short and J 7 bases short, with 10 bases between.

The J gene is TRBJ2-7, the V gene TRBV7-2; 10 bases match TRBD2. The CDR3 spans 16 residues. From germline, CDR1 is SGHTA and CDR2 FQGNSA. Trimming took 1 base from V and 8 from J; bases not matched to a gene: 11. Written as DNA, the CDR3 is TGTGCCAGCAGCTTAGAAGGGACTAGCGTAGCCCAAAAGCAGTACTTC. Its protein is CASSLEGTSVAQKQYF.

The chain is built from TRBV2 and TRBJ1-1; D is perhaps TRBD1 (5 bases). Germline loops: CDR1 SNHLY, CDR2 FYNNEI. The CDR3 totals 14 residues. V lost 7 bases, J lost 2 bases, and 14 bases lay in between. The CDR3 nucleotides read TGTGCCAGCAACCCGGGACGACTTAACACTGAAGCTTTCTTT. As protein: CASNPGRLNTEAFF. Full variable domain (rest looked up from reference TRBV2 and TRBJ1-1): EPEVTQTPSHQVTQMGQEVILRCVPISNHLYFYWYRQILGQKVEFLVSFYNNEISEKSEIFDDQFSVERPDGSNFTLKIRSTKLEDSAMYFCASNPGRLNTEAFFGQGTRLTVV.

This rearrangement joins TRBV2 to TRBJ1-3; D gene ambiguous. The CDR3 sequence is 18 residues long. The V gene lost 3 bases and the J gene lost 3 bases, with 21 bases spanning the gap. Germline V gives CDR1 SNHLY, CDR2 FYNNEI. CDR3 DNA sequence: TGTGCCAGCAGTGACCCCCCCGGAGGGAGAGTTGATGGAAACACCATATATTTT. It encodes CASSDPPGGRVDGNTIYF.

The V call is TRBV27, the J call TRBJ2-5; 9 bases fit TRBD2. The V segment lost 0 bases and the J segment 5 bases; nucleotides outside the gene matches: 4. Per the germline V gene, CDR1 is MNHEY and CDR2 is SMNVEV (reference sequence). The CDR3 contains 15 residues. CDR3 coding DNA: TGTGCCAGCAGTTTATCAGCGGGAGGTTCTGAGACCCAGTACTTC. Residues: CASSLSAGGSETQYF.

This clonotype has just a few counts. The chain recombines TRBV10-3 with TRBJ2-1; no reliable D call. The V gene lost 3 bases and the J gene lost 2 bases, with 8 bases spanning the gap. The CDR3 is made up of 14 amino acids. Germline V gene sequence: CDR1 ENHRY, CDR2 SYGVKD. The CDR3 region is CAISERSPYNEQFF. CDR3 coding DNA: TGTGCCATCAGTGAACGCTCACCCTACAATGAGCAGTTCTTC.

The V gene is TRBV10-1, the J gene TRBJ2-3; TRBD1 is a possible D gene (6 bases). Trimming removed 2 bases at V and 2 bases at J, with 8 bases between. The CDR3 length is 14 residues. CDR1 WNHNN and CDR2 SYGVQD come from the germline V gene (reference sequence). The DNA of the CDR3 is TGCGCCAGCAGTGAGGAGGGACACACAGATACGCAGTATTTT. Translation gives CASSEEGHTDTQYF.

Here the CDR3 DNA reads TGTGCCAGCTTCTCAACGGGGAATGAGCAGTTCTTC. Translating gives CASFSTGNEQFF. The chain joins TRBV3-1 to TRBJ2-1, with D tentatively TRBD2 (5 bases). This CDR3 has 12 amino acids. The germline V gene has CDR1 LGHDT and CDR2 YNNKEL (reference sequence). Trimming left V 8 bases short and J 7 bases short, with 12 bases between.

The rearrangement joins TRBV30 to TRBJ2-1; D may be TRBD2 (6 bases). The germline CDR1 and CDR2 sequences are GTSNPN and SVGIG (reference sequence). V lost 1 base and J 3 bases, leaving 10 bases between the germline ends. This CDR3 is 14 amino acids long. The CDR3 protein is CAWSGGVGYNEQFF. The CDR3 region has the DNA TGTGCCTGGAGTGGCGGGGTAGGCTACAATGAGCAGTTCTTC.

The CDR3 loop is CASSLERGEVYNEQFF. In DNA form, the CDR3 reads TGCGCCAGCAGCTTGGAGAGGGGGGAGGTCTACAATGAGCAGTTCTTC. The J gene is TRBJ2-1, the V gene TRBV5-1, with D perhaps being TRBD1 or TRBD2 (6 bases each). Trimming shortened V by 0 bases and J by 3 bases, and 13 bases separated the two germline ends. This CDR3 spans 16 amino acids. CDR1 is SGHRS and CDR2 is YFSETQ in the germline V gene.

The table lists this clonotype with a count of one. The chain has TRBV24-1 and TRBJ2-1; no clear D gene. This CDR3 is 16 amino acids long. Per the germline V gene, CDR1 is KGHDR and CDR2 is SFDVKD. The V end lost 5 bases, the J end lost 1 base, and 14 bases lay between the germline ends. CDR3 DNA: TGTGCCACCAGTGGGAATCAGGATAAGTCCTACAATGAGCAGTTCTTC. Translation gives CATSGNQDKSYNEQFF.